Listed here are 15 T cell receptor beta chains from one sample, sequenced in a study of molecular identifiers for immune sequencing clone quantification. TCRdb processed the PCR reads anew with MiXCR; each CDR3 protein has one entry. The top ten clones hold approximately 1.5% of a sample with approximately 9,000 distinct CDR3 sequences, under 15% of them seen once. Sample: naive CD8+ T cells from blood, with Jurkat cell RNA spiked in. Subset defined: FACS-sorted CD8+CD4-CCR7+CD45RA+ naive T cells. These receptors were taken from a human donor in good health. Some libraries in this study had Jurkat cell RNA spiked in.

This clonotype is labeled as medium-sized. The chain joins TRBV4-3 to TRBJ1-5; D not certain. Trimming removed 0 bases at V and 7 bases at J, with 13 bases between. The germline gives CDR1 LGHNA, CDR2 YSLEER. CDR3 length: 15 residues. CDR3 protein: CASSQDYGEQQPQHF. For the CDR3, the DNA is TGCGCCAGCAGCCAAGATTATGGGGAACAGCAGCCCCAGCATTTT.

Concerning this clonotype itself: The conserved final phenylalanine or tryptophan is absent from the CDR3, which likely points to a read error. The chain combines TRBV6-2 or TRBV6-3 with TRBJ2-1; D is unresolved. CDR1 and CDR2 from the germline V gene are MNHEY and SVGEGT. The CDR3 sequence is 12 residues long. CDR3 sequence (DNA): TGTGCCAGCAGTTCGGCCTACAATAAGCAGTTCTCC. This encodes CASSSAYNKQFS.

This clonotype has just a few counts. The genes are TRBV6-4 and TRBJ1-1; 7 bases match TRBD1. This CDR3 comprises 16 residues. The ends lost 0 bases at V and 11 bases at J; junction bases unmatched: 15. Per the germline V gene, CDR1 is MRHNA and CDR2 is SNTAGT. The CDR3 here is CASSDSRIGGPAKAFF. CDR3 nucleotide sequence: TGTGCCAGCAGTGACTCCAGAATAGGGGGCCCGGCGAAGGCTTTCTTT.

By share, this clonotype ranks as medium-sized. The rearrangement joins TRBV4-3 to TRBJ1-2; tentatively, D is TRBD1 (6 bases). Trimming left V 0 bases short and J 5 bases short, with 16 bases between. This CDR3 comprises 16 residues. CDR1 is LGHNA, CDR2 YSLEER, per germline. This CDR3 reads CASSQEGGAGNYGYTF. The CDR3 coding sequence is TGCGCCAGCAGCCAAGAGGGGGGGGCCGGGAATTATGGCTACACCTTC.

This clonotype occurred many times. The chain recombines TRBV6-5 with TRBJ1-2; TRBD1 agrees at 7 bases. The germline gives CDR1 MNHEY, CDR2 SVGAGI. With V trimmed by 2 bases and J by 3 bases, 6 bases remained unmatched. This CDR3 has 15 residues. The CDR3 nucleotides are TGTGCCAGCAGTTACAGGGGGCGCGTTGACTATGGCTACACCTTC. This encodes CASSYRGRVDYGYTF.

Note on this clonotype: An end of the junction differs from the germline gene, which may be a read error. V is TRBV20-1 and J is TRBJ1-2, with TRBD1 matching 7 bases. There are 15 residues in the CDR3. The germline gives CDR1 DFQATT, CDR2 SNEGSKA (reference sequence). CDR3 nucleotide sequence: TGCAGTGCTAGAGATCCTACAGGGGCTTGGGATGGCTACGCCTTC. Protein sequence: CSARDPTGAWDGYAF.

With respect to this clonotype: A much bigger clone sits one base away, suggesting this may be a read error. The V call is TRBV5-1, the J call TRBJ2-3; 8 nucleotides match TRBD2. V lost 4 bases and J lost 4; bases outside the gene matches: 8. From germline, CDR1 is SGHRS and CDR2 YFSETQ. This CDR3 is 15 amino acids long. In DNA, the CDR3 is TGCGCCAGCAGCGACGGGGGGGCGATAGCAGATACGCAGTATTTT. Translated: CASSDGGAIADTQYF.

This clonotype is labeled as medium-sized. The V and J genes are TRBV19 and TRBJ2-3; D possibly corresponds to TRBD1 (5 bases). This CDR3 region has 14 residues. CDR1 is LNHDA and CDR2 is SQIVND in the germline V gene (reference sequence). Trimming took 10 bases from V and 0 from J, leaving 14 bases between them. The CDR3, as DNA: TGTGCCACCACGACAGCTTATAGCACAGATACGCAGTATTTT. It encodes CATTTAYSTDTQYF.

This clonotype was observed at least ten times. The chain employs TRBV29-1 and TRBJ2-1, with D perhaps matching TRBD1 (6 bases). The CDR3 runs 13 residues. V lost 2 bases to trimming and J lost 10 bases, with 15 bases between them. In germline, CDR1 is SQVTM, CDR2 ANQGSEA. DNA of the CDR3: TGCAGCGTTGAATGGACAGATTCGAGAGAGCAGTTCTTC. Residues: CSVEWTDSREQFF.

In this sample, this clonotype is medium-sized. The V gene is TRBV2, the J gene TRBJ2-2; 8 bases match TRBD1. This CDR3 comprises 15 residues. The ends lost 1 base at V and 3 bases at J; junction bases unmatched: 1. CDR1 is SNHLY, CDR2 FYNNEI, per germline. CDR3: CASSEDRGYTGELFF. CDR3 coding DNA: TGTGCCAGCAGTGAAGACAGGGGGTACACCGGGGAGCTGTTTTTT.

This clonotype is classed as medium-sized (0.01 to 0.1%). In DNA, the CDR3 is TGTGCCAGCAGCTTAGAATTCGGGGCCGATGAAGCTTTCTTT. Translated: CASSLEFGADEAFF. V is TRBV7-9 and J is TRBJ1-1, with TRBD1 as a possible D gene (5 bases). The CDR3 is 14 amino acids. V lost 1 base, J lost 7 bases, and 13 bases lay in between. CDR1 and CDR2 from the germline V gene are SEHNR and FQNEAQ (reference sequence).

This clonotype ranks as medium-sized. This sequence joins TRBV13 and TRBJ1-5; weak D call: TRBD1 (5 bases). Trimming cost V 6 bases and J 2 bases, with 5 bases left between them. The CDR3 is 12 amino acids. Per the germline V gene, CDR1 is PRHDT and CDR2 is FYEKMQ (reference sequence). CDR3: CASRQGNQPQHF. The CDR3 region has the DNA TGTGCCAGCAGACAGGGCAATCAGCCCCAGCATTTT.

This clonotype was seen at least ten times. DNA of the CDR3: TGTGCCAGCAGCAATCCGGCTCGAGGGGGACTAGCGGACAATGAGCAGTTCTTC. Protein: CASSNPARGGLADNEQFF. V is TRBV11-2 and J is TRBJ2-1, with 11 bases aligning to TRBD2. CDR1 and CDR2 (germline): SGHAT, FQNNGV. This CDR3 spans 18 amino acids. J was trimmed by 5 bases and V by 5 bases; bases with no gene match: 14. The complete variable domain, with remaining parts taken from reference TRBV11-2 and TRBJ2-1, reads EAGVAQSPRYKIIEKRQSVAFWCNPISGHATLYWYQQILGQGPKLLIQFQNNGVVDDSQLPKDRFSAERLKGVDSTLKIQPAKLEDSAVYLCASSNPARGGLADNEQFFGPGTRLTVL.

This clonotype is medium-sized (0.01 to 0.1%) in the sample. The chain joins TRBV9 to TRBJ2-6, with D unresolved. Germline V lookup: CDR1 SGDLS, CDR2 YYNGEE. The CDR3 length is 16 residues. Trimming took off 3 bases at V and 0 bases at J, with 10 bases between the two ends. The CDR3 sequence is CASSALTGSGANVLTF. The CDR3 DNA follows: TGTGCCAGCAGCGCCCTGACGGGCTCTGGGGCCAACGTCCTGACTTTC.

In this sample, this clonotype is medium-sized (0.01 to 0.1%). The rearrangement links TRBV7-2 to TRBJ2-1; the match to TRBD2 covers 12 bases. The length of the CDR3 is 15 residues. The trim removed 3 bases at V and 8 bases at J, leaving 5 bases unmatched. Germline CDR1 is SGHTA and CDR2 is FQGNSA. The CDR3 DNA is TGTGCCAGCAGCTTCTGGACTAGCGGGATTTATGAGCAGTTCTTC. It codes for CASSFWTSGIYEQFF.